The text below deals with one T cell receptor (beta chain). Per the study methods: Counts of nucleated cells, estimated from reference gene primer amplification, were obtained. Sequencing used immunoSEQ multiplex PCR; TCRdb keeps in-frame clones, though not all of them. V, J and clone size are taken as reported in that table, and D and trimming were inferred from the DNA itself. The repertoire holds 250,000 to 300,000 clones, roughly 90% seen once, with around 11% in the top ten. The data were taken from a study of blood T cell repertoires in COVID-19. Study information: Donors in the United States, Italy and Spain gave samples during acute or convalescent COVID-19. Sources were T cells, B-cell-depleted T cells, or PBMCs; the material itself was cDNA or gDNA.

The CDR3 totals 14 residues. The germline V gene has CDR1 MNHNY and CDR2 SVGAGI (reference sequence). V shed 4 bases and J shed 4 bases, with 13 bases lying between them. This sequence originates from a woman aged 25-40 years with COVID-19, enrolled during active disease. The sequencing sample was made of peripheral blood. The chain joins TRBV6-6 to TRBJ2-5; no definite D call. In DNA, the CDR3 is TGTGCCAGCAGTTTACTGTGGTCTGGAGAGACCCAGTACTTC. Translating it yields CASSLLWSGETQYF.